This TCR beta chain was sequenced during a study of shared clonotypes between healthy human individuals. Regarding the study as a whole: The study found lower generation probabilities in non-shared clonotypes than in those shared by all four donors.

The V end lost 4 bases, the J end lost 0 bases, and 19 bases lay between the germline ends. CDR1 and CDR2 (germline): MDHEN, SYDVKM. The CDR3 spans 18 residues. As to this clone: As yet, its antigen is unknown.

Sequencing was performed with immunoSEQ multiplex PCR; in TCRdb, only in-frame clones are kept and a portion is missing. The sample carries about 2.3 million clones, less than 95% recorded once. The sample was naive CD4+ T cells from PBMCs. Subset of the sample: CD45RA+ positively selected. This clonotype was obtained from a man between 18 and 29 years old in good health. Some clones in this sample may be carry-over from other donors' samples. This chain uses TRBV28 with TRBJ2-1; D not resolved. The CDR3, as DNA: TGTGCCAGCAGTTCTCGGAGACACCCCTCGAGCTCCTACAATGAGCAGTTCTTC. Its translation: CASSSRRHPSSSYNEQFF.